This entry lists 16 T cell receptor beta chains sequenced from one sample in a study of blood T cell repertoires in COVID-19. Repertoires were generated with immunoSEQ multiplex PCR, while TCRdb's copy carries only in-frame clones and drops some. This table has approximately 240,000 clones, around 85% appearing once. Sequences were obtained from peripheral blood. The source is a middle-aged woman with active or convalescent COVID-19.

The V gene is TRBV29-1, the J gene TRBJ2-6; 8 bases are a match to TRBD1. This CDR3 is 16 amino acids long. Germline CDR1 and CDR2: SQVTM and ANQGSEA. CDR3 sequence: CSASTGAISGANVLTF. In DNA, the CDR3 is TGCAGTGCTTCGACAGGGGCGATCTCTGGGGCCAACGTCCTGACTTTC.

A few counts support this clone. The CDR3 sequence is CASSLGGGTEAFF. CDR3 nucleotides: TGTGCCAGCAGCTTGGGAGGAGGGACTGAAGCTTTCTTT. This rearrangement joins TRBV5-5 to TRBJ1-1; no firm D call. Trimming took off 0 bases at V and 5 bases at J, with 8 bases between the two ends. Germline lookup yields CDR1 SGHKS and CDR2 YYEKEE (reference sequence). This CDR3 region has 13 residues.

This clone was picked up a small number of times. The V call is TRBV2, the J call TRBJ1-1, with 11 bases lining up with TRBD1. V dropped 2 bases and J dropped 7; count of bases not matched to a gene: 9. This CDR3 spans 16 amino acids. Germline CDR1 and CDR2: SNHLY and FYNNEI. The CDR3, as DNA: TGTGCCAGCAGTGAATTTCCAGGGACAGGGGGTTTTGAAGCTTTCTTT. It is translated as CASSEFPGTGGFEAFF.

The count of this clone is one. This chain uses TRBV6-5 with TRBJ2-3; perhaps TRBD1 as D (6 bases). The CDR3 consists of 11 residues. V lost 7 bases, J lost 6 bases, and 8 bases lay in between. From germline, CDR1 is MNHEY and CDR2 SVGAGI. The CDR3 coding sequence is TGTGCCAGCACGCAGGGGGATACGCAGTATTTT. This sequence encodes CASTQGDTQYF.

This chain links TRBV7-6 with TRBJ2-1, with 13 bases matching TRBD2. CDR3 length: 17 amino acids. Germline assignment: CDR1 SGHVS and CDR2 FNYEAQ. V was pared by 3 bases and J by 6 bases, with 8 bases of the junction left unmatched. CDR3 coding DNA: TGTGCCAGCAGCTTGGACCCGGGACTAGCGGGGTCCAATGAGCAGTTCTTC. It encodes CASSLDPGLAGSNEQFF.

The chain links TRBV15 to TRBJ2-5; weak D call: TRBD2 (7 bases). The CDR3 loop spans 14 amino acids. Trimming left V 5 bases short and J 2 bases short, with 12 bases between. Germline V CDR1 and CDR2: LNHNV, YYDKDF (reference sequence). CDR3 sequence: CATSFRGAQETQYF. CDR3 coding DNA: TGTGCCACCAGCTTCCGGGGGGCACAAGAGACCCAGTACTTC.

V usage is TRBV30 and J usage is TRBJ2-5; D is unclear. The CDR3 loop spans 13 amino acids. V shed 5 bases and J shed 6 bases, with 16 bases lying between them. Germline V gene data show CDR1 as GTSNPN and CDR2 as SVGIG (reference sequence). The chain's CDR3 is CAWLIGSKKTQYF. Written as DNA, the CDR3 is TGTGCCTGGCTTATCGGGTCCAAGAAGACCCAGTACTTC.

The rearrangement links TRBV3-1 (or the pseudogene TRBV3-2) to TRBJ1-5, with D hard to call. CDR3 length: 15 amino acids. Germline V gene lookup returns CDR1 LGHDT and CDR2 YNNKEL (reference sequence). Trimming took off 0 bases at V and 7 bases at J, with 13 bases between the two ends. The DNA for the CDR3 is TGTGCCAGCAGCCAAGATTTCGGGAACCCGCAGCCCCAGCATTTT. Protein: CASSQDFGNPQPQHF.

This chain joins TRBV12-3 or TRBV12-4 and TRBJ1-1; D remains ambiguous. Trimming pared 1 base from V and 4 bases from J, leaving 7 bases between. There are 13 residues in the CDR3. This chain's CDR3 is CASSLGESTEAFF. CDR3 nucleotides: TGTGCCAGCAGTTTAGGGGAGAGCACTGAAGCTTTCTTT.

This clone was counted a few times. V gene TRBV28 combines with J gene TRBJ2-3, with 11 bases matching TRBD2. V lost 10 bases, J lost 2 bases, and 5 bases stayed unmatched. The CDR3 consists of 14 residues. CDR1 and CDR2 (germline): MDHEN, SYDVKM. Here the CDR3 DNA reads TGTGCCACCGAGACTAGCGGGGCCACAGATACGCAGTATTTT. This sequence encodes CATETSGATDTQYF. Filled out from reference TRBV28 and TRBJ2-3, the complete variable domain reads DVKVTQSSRYLVKRTGEKVFLECVQDMDHENMFWYRQDPGLGLRLIYFSYDVKMKEKGDIPEGYSVSREKKERFSLILESASTNQTSMYLCATETSGATDTQYFGPGTRLTVL.

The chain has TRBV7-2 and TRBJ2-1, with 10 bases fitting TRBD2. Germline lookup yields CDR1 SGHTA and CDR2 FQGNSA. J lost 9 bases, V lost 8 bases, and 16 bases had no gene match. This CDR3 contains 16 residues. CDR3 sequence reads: CASYQRGGRFSSEQFF. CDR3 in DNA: TGTGCCAGCTACCAGCGGGGGGGCCGGTTCTCATCTGAGCAGTTCTTC.

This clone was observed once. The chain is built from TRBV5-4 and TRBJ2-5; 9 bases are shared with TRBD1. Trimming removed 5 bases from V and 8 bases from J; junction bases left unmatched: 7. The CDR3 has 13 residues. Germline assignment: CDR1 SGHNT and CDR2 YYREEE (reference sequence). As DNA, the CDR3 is TGTGCCAGCAGGGGGACAGGGAAGAGAACCCAGTACTTC. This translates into CASRGTGKRTQYF.

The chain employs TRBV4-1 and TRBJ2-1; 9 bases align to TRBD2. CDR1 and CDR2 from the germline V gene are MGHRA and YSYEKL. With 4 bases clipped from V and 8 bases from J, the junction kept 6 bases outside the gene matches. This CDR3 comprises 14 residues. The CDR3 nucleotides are TGCGCCAGCAGCCCGGGACTAGCTAAGTATGAGCAGTTCTTC. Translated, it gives CASSPGLAKYEQFF.

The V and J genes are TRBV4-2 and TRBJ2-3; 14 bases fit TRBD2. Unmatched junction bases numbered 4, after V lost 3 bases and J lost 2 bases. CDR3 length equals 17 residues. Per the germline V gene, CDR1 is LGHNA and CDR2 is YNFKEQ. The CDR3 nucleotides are TGTGCCAGCAGCCAGACTAGCGGGGGGGCGAACACAGATACGCAGTATTTT. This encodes CASSQTSGGANTDTQYF.

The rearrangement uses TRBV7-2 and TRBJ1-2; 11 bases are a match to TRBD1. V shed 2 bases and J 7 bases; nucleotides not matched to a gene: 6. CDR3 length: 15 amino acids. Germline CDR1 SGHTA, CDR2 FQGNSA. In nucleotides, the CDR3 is TGTGCCAGCAGCTTACAAACCGGGACAGGGGGTGGCTACACCTTC. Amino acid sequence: CASSLQTGTGGGYTF.

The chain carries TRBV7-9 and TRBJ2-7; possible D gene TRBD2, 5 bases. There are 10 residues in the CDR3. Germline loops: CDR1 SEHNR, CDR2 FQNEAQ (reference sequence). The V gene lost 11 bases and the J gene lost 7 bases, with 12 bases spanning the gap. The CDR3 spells CAVNSGEQYF. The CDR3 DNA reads TGTGCCGTAAATTCGGGGGAGCAGTACTTC.